Described below is a single T cell receptor beta chain sequence and its context. Assay used: immunoSEQ multiplex PCR; TCRdb lists only in-frame clones, some missing. The top ten clones hold approximately 0.98% of a sample with 30,000 to 45,000 clones, roughly 83% of them seen once. This specimen comes from a study of PD-1 blockade in mismatch repair-deficient tumors. Trimming removed 3 bases from V and 3 bases from J, with 15 bases in between. Germline values: CDR1 LNHDA, CDR2 SQIVND (reference sequence). The CDR3 loop spans 15 amino acids. The receptor's source is an adult with mismatch repair-deficient cancer. The sequences come from PBMCs, collected approximately 9 months after starting pembrolizumab. The chain recombines TRBV19 with TRBJ2-7; possibly TRBD1 for D (5 bases). The DNA for the CDR3 is TGTGCCAGTAGTATTGGGCAGGGTAAGATCTACGAGCAGTACTTC. Translating it yields CASSIGQGKIYEQYF. Looking up the rest from reference TRBV19 and TRBJ2-7 gives the full variable domain: DGGITQSPKYLFRKEGQNVTLSCEQNLNHDAMYWYRQDPGQGLRLIYYSQIVNDFQKGDIAEGYSVSREKKESFPLTVTSAQKNPTAFYLCASSIGQGKIYEQYFGPGTRLTVT.